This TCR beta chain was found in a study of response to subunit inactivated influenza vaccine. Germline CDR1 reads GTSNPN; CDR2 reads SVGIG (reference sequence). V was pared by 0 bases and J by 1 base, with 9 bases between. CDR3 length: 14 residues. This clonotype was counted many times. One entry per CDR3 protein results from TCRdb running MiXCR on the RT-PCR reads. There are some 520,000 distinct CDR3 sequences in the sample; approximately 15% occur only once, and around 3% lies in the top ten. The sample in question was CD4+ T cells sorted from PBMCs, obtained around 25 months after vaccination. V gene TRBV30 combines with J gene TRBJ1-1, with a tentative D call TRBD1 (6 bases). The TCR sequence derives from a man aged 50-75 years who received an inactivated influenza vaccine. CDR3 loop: CAWSVQGGNTEAFF. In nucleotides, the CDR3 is TGTGCCTGGAGTGTACAAGGGGGGAACACTGAAGCTTTCTTT.